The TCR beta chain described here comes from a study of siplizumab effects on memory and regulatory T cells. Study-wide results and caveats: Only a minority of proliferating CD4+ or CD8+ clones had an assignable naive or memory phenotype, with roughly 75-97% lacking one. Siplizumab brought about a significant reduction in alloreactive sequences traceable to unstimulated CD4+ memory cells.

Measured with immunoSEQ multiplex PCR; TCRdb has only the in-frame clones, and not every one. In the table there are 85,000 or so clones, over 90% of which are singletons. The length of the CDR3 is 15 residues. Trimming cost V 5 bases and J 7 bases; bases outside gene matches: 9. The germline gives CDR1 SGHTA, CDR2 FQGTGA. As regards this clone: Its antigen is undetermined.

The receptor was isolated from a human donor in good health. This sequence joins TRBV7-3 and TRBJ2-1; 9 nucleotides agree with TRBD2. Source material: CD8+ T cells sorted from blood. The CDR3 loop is CASSPLAGAWNEQFF. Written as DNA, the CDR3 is TGTGCCAGCAGCCCCTTAGCGGGAGCGTGGAATGAGCAGTTCTTC.